This passage covers 23 T cell receptor beta chains from one sample sequenced in a study of blood T cell repertoires in COVID-19. Method: immunoSEQ multiplex PCR; TCRdb's copy keeps in-frame clones and lacks some. This table holds about 130,000 clones, over 75% found once. The sequenced material came from peripheral blood. These receptors came from a human donor in a cohort sampled during active COVID-19.

The chain couples TRBV27 to TRBJ2-7; tentatively, D is TRBD1 (6 bases). The V gene's germline CDR1 is MNHEY and CDR2 SMNVEV (reference sequence). The CDR3 has 15 residues. V gave up 3 bases and J gave up 0 bases, with 12 bases separating them. CDR3 in DNA: TGTGCCAGCAGTTTGAGGACAGCTACCTCCTACGAGCAGTACTTC. It specifies CASSLRTATSYEQYF.

The chain carries TRBV7-2 and TRBJ2-3; TRBD1 aligns across 7 bases. The CDR3 contains 16 residues. The V gene's germline CDR1 is SGHTA and CDR2 FQGNSA. V lost 1 base and J lost 5; bases outside the gene matches: 9. The CDR3 sequence: CASSLGPAGGLDTQYF. The CDR3 DNA reads TGTGCCAGCAGCTTAGGTCCGGCAGGGGGTTTAGATACGCAGTATTTT. Variable domain in full (rest from reference TRBV7-2 and TRBJ2-3): GAGVSQSPSNKVTEKGKDVELRCDPISGHTALYWYRQSLGQGLEFLIYFQGNSAPDKSGLPSDRFSAERTGGSVSTLTIQRTQQEDSAVYLCASSLGPAGGLDTQYFGPGTRLTVL.

This sequence joins TRBV12-3 or TRBV12-4 and TRBJ2-1; D is ambiguous. Trimming pared 4 bases from V and 9 bases from J, leaving 10 bases between. This CDR3 region has 12 residues. CDR3 residues: CASSSLVLEQFF. The CDR3 bases are TGTGCCAGCAGTTCCCTAGTGCTTGAGCAGTTCTTC.

The J gene is TRBJ1-2, the V gene TRBV29-1, with 10 nucleotides matching TRBD1. This CDR3 is built from 11 residues. V lost 7 bases to trimming and J lost 7 bases; unmatched junction nucleotides: 3. The germline V gene has CDR1 SQVTM and CDR2 ANQGSEA. The CDR3 region is CSAGQGVGYTF. CDR3 DNA: TGCAGCGCTGGACAGGGGGTTGGCTACACCTTC.

As concerns this clone: The same CDR3 also results from other DNA sequences found in this sample. The chain employs TRBV18 and TRBJ1-1; TRBD1 matches 7 bases. This CDR3 has 14 amino acids. After removal of 3 bases from V and 3 bases from J, the junction contained 4 bases not matched to a gene. Germline CDR1 KGHSH, CDR2 LQKENI. In nucleotides, the CDR3 is TGTGCCAGCTCACCCGGGACAGCGGACACTGAAGCTTTCTTT. It translates to CASSPGTADTEAFF.

The genes are TRBV9 and TRBJ2-1, with 9 bases fitting TRBD2. Trimming took 0 bases from V and 9 from J; bases not matched to a gene: 10. Germline CDR1 SGDLS, CDR2 YYNGEE. The CDR3 is 16 residues long. CDR3 in amino acids: CASSVALGGGAGEQFF. In DNA, the CDR3 is TGTGCCAGCAGCGTAGCTCTGGGCGGGGGGGCCGGTGAGCAGTTCTTC.

This clone showed up just once. The CDR3 loop reads CASSSGSEAFF. CDR3 DNA sequence: TGTGCCAGCAGCTCGGGATCCGAAGCTTTCTTT. The gene calls are TRBV7-6 and TRBJ1-1; unclear D gene. Between the trimmed V and J ends, which lost 4 bases and 8 bases, there was a span of 8 bases. CDR1 and CDR2 (germline): SGHVS, FNYEAQ. This CDR3 comprises 11 residues. Supplemented by reference TRBV7-6 and TRBJ1-1, the full variable domain reads GAGVSQSPRYKVTKRGQDVALRCDPISGHVSLYWYRQALGQGPEFLTYFNYEAQQDKSGLPNDRFSAERPEGSISTLTIQRTEQRDSAMYRCASSSGSEAFFGQGTRLTVV.

This chain uses TRBV10-3 with TRBJ1-3, with 7 nucleotides matching TRBD1. CDR3 length: 17 amino acids. Looked up from germline, CDR1 is ENHRY and CDR2 is SYGVKD. J was trimmed by 3 bases and V by 3 bases; bases with no gene match: 11. The CDR3 protein is CAISEAPGTAYGNTIYF. CDR3 DNA sequence: TGTGCCATCAGTGAAGCCCCCGGGACAGCTTATGGAAACACCATATATTTT.

The gene calls are TRBV7-8 and TRBJ2-1; 8 bases map to TRBD2. Germline CDR1 reads SGHVS; CDR2 reads FQNEAQ. The CDR3 extends over 15 amino acids. The J segment lost 9 bases and the V segment lost 0 bases, leaving 7 bases of the junction unmatched. This CDR3 reads CASSLARGAMVEQFF. The CDR3 nucleotides are TGTGCCAGCAGCTTAGCGCGGGGGGCAATGGTTGAGCAGTTCTTC.

This chain links TRBV5-1 with TRBJ1-1; 9 nucleotides match TRBD1. The CDR3 runs 13 residues. Trimming at V came to 4 bases and at J to 3 bases, leaving 1 base not matched to a gene. Per germline, CDR1 SGHRS and CDR2 YFSETQ. The CDR3, as DNA: TGCGCCAGCAGCAGACAGGGGGACACTGAAGCTTTCTTT. Residues: CASSRQGDTEAFF.

This chain connects TRBV27 to TRBJ1-1; no reliable D call. The CDR3 spans 17 residues. V lost 0 bases and J 2 bases, leaving 16 bases between the germline ends. CDR1 is MNHEY and CDR2 is SMNVEV in the germline V gene (reference sequence). CDR3 protein: CASSLSTVFAVNTEAFF. The CDR3 DNA sequence: TGTGCCAGCAGTTTATCCACAGTGTTTGCTGTAAACACTGAAGCTTTCTTT.

The gene calls are TRBV18 and TRBJ2-3; 7 nucleotides align to TRBD2. The CDR3 has 16 residues. Germline CDR1 and CDR2: KGHSH and LQKENI. Unmatched junction bases numbered 9, after V lost 6 bases and J lost 0 bases. The CDR3 spells CASSQILAYSTDTQYF. In DNA form, the CDR3 reads TGTGCCAGCTCCCAAATACTAGCGTATAGCACAGATACGCAGTATTTT.

V gene TRBV27 combines with J gene TRBJ2-7; 8 bases fit TRBD1. Germline lookup yields CDR1 MNHEY and CDR2 SMNVEV (reference sequence). The junction had 4 bases not matched to a gene; V was cut back by 6 bases and J by 6 bases. The CDR3 contains 12 residues. The CDR3 nucleotides read TGTGCCAGCAGACGACAGGGGCTCGAGCAGTACTTC. This translates into CASRRQGLEQYF.

This clone turned up a few times. This chain uses TRBV5-1 with TRBJ2-7; a possible D gene is TRBD2 (5 bases). The V gene lost 0 bases and the J gene lost 6 bases, with 10 bases spanning the gap. This CDR3 has 13 residues. Germline V gene data show CDR1 as SGHRS and CDR2 as YFSETQ. CDR3 in amino acids: CASSLALASEQYF. DNA of the CDR3: TGCGCCAGCAGCTTGGCCCTAGCCTCCGAGCAGTACTTC.

For this clone: Other DNA sequences in this specimen translate into the identical CDR3. The chain carries TRBV3-1 (or the pseudogene TRBV3-2) and TRBJ2-5; the match to TRBD1 covers 8 bases. Looked up from germline, CDR1 is LGHDT and CDR2 is YNNKEL (reference sequence). The V segment lost 6 bases and the J segment 2 bases; nucleotides outside the gene matches: 5. The CDR3 covers 14 residues. CDR3 loop: CASSQDRAQETQYF. The CDR3 DNA is TGTGCCAGCAGTCAGGACAGGGCGCAAGAGACCCAGTACTTC.

The chain has TRBV18 and TRBJ2-7, with D perhaps TRBD2 (5 bases). This CDR3 contains 14 residues. Trimming cost V 4 bases and J 6 bases, with 16 bases left between them. From germline, CDR1 is KGHSH and CDR2 LQKENI. Written as DNA, the CDR3 is TGTGCCAGCTCACGGGGTGGAGGCCTTTCCGAGCAGTACGTC. Its protein product is CASSRGGGLSEQYV.

The chain has TRBV5-5 and TRBJ1-1, with D perhaps matching TRBD1 (5 bases). The CDR3 extends over 16 amino acids. Germline CDR1 and CDR2: SGHKS and YYEKEE (reference sequence). V lost 3 bases, J lost 0 bases, and 15 bases lay in between. The CDR3 spells CASSSNRRDLNTEAFF. In DNA, the CDR3 is TGTGCCAGCAGCTCTAACCGGCGGGACCTGAACACTGAAGCTTTCTTT. The variable domain in full, completed from reference TRBV5-5 and TRBJ1-1, reads DAGVTQSPTHLIKTRGQQVTLRCSPISGHKSVSWYQQVLGQGPQFIFQYYEKEERGRGNFPDRFSARQFPNYSSELNVNALLLGDSALYLCASSSNRRDLNTEAFFGQGTRLTVV.

The rearrangement uses TRBV19 and TRBJ1-4; no definite D call. Between the trimmed V and J ends, which lost 2 bases and 8 bases, there was a span of 9 bases. The CDR3 consists of 13 residues. The germline V gene has CDR1 LNHDA and CDR2 SQIVND (reference sequence). The CDR3 region is CASSISHYEKLFF. DNA of the CDR3: TGTGCCAGTAGTATAAGTCACTACGAAAAACTGTTTTTT. Supplemented by reference TRBV19 and TRBJ1-4, the full variable domain reads DGGITQSPKYLFRKEGQNVTLSCEQNLNHDAMYWYRQDPGQGLRLIYYSQIVNDFQKGDIAEGYSVSREKKESFPLTVTSAQKNPTAFYLCASSISHYEKLFFGSGTQLSVL.

This chain uses TRBV11-3 with TRBJ2-5; 8 nucleotides match TRBD1. Germline V lookup: CDR1 SGHNT, CDR2 YENEEA. V was pared by 5 bases and J by 4 bases, with 9 bases of the junction left unmatched. This CDR3 contains 15 residues. The CDR3 coding sequence is TGTGCCAGCAGCCTTCAGGGGGCGCCCCGAGAGACCCAGTACTTC. Protein sequence: CASSLQGAPRETQYF.

CDR3 coding DNA: TGTGCCAGCAGACGGACTAGCGGGGGGGCCGGCAATGAGCAGTTCTTC. Translation gives CASRRTSGGAGNEQFF. V usage is TRBV7-2 and J usage is TRBJ2-1; 15 bases align to TRBD2. The J segment lost 6 bases and the V segment lost 6 bases, leaving 6 bases of the junction unmatched. Germline V gene sequence: CDR1 SGHTA, CDR2 FQGNSA. This CDR3 contains 16 residues.

This chain links TRBV6-2 or TRBV6-3 with TRBJ2-6, with 9 bases lining up with TRBD1. Germline trimming cut 5 bases from V and 0 bases from J; bases unmatched to any gene: 2. The length of the CDR3 is 16 residues. Germline assignment: CDR1 MNHEY and CDR2 SVGEGT. CDR3 DNA sequence: TGTGCCAGCAGTGGACAGGGGACCTCTGGGGCCAACGTCCTGACTTTC. It specifies CASSGQGTSGANVLTF.

This rearrangement joins TRBV7-2 to TRBJ2-6; D is uncertain. This CDR3 has 14 residues. V lost 7 bases to trimming and J lost 0 bases, with 7 bases between them. In germline, CDR1 is SGHTA, CDR2 FQGNSA. CDR3 sequence reads: CASMASSGANVLTF. CDR3 in DNA: TGTGCCAGCATGGCCTCCTCTGGGGCCAACGTCCTGACTTTC.

This clone was picked up a small number of times. The V and J genes are TRBV7-2 and TRBJ1-3, with 7 bases aligning to TRBD1. V trimming: 5 bases; J trimming: 0 bases; junction bases outside the gene matches: 4. The CDR3 totals 15 residues. The germline gives CDR1 SGHTA, CDR2 FQGNSA. In DNA, the CDR3 is TGTGCCAGCAGCCCAGACAGGGTCTCTGGAAACACCATATATTTT. Translating it yields CASSPDRVSGNTIYF.